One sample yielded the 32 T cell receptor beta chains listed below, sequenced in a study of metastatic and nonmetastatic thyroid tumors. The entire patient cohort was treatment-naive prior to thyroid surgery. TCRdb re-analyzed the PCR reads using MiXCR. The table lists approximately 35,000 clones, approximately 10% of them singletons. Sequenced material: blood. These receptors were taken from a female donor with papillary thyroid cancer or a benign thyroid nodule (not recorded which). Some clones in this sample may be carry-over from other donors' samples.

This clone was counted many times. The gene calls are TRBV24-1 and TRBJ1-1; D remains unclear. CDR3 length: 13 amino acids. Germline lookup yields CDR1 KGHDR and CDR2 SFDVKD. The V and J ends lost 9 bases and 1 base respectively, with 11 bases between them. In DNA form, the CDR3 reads TGTGCCACCCAAAAACGGGAGAACACTGAAGCTTTCTTT. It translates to CATQKRENTEAFF.

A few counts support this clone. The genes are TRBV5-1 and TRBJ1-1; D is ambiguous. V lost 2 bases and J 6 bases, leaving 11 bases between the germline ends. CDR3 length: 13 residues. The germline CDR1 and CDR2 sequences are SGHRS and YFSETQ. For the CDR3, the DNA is TGCGCCAGCAGCTTTCGAGGTCCCTCTGAAGCTTTCTTT. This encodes CASSFRGPSEAFF. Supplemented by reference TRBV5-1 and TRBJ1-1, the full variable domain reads KAGVTQTPRYLIKTRGQQVTLSCSPISGHRSVSWYQQTPGQGLQFLFEYFSETQRNKGNFPGRFSGRQFSNSRSEMNVSTLELGDSALYLCASSFRGPSEAFFGQGTRLTVV.

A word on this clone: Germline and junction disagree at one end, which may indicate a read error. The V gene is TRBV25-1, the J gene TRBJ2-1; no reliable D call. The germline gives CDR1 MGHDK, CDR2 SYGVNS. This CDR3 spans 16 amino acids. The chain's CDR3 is CASSAHTGDSYNEQFF. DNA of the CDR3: TGTGCCAGTAGTGCCCACACGGGCGACTCCTACAATGAGCAGTTCTTC.

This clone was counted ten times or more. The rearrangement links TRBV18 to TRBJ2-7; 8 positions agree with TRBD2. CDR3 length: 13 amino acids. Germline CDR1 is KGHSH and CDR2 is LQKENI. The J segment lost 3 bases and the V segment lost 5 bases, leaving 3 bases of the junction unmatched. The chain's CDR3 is CASSVGLDYEQYF. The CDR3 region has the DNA TGTGCCAGCTCAGTGGGACTAGACTACGAGCAGTACTTC.

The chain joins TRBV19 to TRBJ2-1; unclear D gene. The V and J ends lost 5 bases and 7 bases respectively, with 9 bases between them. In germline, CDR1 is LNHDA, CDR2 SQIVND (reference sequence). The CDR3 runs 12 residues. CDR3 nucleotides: TGTGCCAGTAGTTCGCGACAAAATGAGCAGTTCTTC. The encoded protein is CASSSRQNEQFF.

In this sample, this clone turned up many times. The CDR3 sequence is CASSTGVGQETQYF. CDR3 DNA: TGTGCCAGCTCTACGGGAGTAGGGCAAGAGACCCAGTACTTC. V and J are TRBV6-1 and TRBJ2-5; maybe TRBD2 (6 bases). Trimming left V 8 bases short and J 2 bases short, with 15 bases between. The V gene's germline CDR1 is MNHNS and CDR2 SASEGT. The CDR3 sequence is 14 residues long.

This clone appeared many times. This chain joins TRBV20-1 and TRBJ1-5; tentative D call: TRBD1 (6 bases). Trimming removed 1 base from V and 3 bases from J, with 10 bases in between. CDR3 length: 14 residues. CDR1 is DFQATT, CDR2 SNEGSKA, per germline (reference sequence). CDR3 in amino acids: CSARVGGPNQPQHF. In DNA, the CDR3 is TGCAGTGCTAGAGTGGGGGGGCCCAATCAGCCCCAGCATTTT.

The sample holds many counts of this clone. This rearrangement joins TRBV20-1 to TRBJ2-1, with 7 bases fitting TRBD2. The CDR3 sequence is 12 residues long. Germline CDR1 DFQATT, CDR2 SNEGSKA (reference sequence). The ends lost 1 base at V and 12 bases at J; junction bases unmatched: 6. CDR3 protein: CSARGTSWAQFF. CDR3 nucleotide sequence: TGCAGTGCTAGAGGGACTAGTTGGGCGCAGTTCTTC.

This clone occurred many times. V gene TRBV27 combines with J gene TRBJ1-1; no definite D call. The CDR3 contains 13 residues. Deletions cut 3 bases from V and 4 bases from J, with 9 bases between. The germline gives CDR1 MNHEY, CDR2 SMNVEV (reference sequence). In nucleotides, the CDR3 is TGTGCCAGCAGTTTCAGCAGGTCCACTGAAGCTTTCTTT. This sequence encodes CASSFSRSTEAFF.

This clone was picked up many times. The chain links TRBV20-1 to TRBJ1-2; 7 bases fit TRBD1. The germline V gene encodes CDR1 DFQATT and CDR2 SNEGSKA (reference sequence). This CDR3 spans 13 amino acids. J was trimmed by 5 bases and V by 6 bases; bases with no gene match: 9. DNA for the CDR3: TGCAGTGCCGTGTCGACAGGGAAGTATGGCTACACCTTC. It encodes CSAVSTGKYGYTF.

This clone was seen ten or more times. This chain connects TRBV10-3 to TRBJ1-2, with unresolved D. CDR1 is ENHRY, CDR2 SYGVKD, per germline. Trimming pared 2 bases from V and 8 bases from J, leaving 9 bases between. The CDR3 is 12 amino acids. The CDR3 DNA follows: TGTGCCATCAGTGAGCCCCTAGGGGGCTACACCTTC. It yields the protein CAISEPLGGYTF.

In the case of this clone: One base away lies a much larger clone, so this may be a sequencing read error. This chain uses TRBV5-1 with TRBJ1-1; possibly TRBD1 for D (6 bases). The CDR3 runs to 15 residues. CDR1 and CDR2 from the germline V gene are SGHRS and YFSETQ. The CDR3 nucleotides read TGCGCCGGCAGACTTACAGGGTACCCGAACACTGAAGCTTTCTTT. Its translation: CAGRLTGYPNTEAFF.

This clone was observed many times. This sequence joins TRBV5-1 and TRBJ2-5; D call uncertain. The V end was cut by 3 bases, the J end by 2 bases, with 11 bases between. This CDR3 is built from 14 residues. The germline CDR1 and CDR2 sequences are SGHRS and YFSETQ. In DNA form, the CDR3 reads TGCGCCAGCAGCTCCCCCTCGACACAAGAGACCCAGTACTTC. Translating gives CASSSPSTQETQYF.

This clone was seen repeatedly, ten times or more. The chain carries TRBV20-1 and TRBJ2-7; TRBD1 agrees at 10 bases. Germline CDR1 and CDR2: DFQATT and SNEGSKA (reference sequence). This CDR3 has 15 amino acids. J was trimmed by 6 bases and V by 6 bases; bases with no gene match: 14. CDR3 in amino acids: CSASDRGRPSGEQYF. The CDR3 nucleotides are TGCAGTGCCTCAGACAGGGGGCGGCCGTCAGGCGAGCAGTACTTC.

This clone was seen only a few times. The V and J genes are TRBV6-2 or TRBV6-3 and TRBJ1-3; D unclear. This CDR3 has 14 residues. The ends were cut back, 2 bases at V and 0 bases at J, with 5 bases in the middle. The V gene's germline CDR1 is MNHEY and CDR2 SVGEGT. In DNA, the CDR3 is TGTGCCAGCAGTTACGGCTACTCTGGAAACACCATATATTTT. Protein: CASSYGYSGNTIYF.

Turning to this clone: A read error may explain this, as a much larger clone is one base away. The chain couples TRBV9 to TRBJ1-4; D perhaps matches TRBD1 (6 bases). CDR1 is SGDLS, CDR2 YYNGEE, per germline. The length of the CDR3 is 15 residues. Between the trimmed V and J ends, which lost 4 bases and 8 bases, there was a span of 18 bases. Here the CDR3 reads CASSLATGFREKLFF. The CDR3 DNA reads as TGTGCCAGCAGCTTAGCTACAGGGTTCCGCGAAAAACTGTTTTTT.

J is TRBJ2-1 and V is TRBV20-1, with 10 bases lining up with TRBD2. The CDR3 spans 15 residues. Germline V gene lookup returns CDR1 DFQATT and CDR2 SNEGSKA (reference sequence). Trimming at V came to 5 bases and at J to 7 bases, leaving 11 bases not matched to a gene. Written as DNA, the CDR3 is TGCAGTGCTGGGGATGGACTAGCGGCTGATAATGAGCAGTTCTTC. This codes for CSAGDGLAADNEQFF.

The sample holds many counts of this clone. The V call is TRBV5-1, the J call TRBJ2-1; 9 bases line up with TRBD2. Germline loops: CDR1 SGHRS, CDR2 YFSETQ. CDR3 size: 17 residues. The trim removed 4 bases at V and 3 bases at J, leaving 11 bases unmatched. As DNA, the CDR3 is TGCGCCAGCAGCGCTGCCCTAGCGGGAAATGTCTACAATGAGCAGTTCTTC. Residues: CASSAALAGNVYNEQFF.

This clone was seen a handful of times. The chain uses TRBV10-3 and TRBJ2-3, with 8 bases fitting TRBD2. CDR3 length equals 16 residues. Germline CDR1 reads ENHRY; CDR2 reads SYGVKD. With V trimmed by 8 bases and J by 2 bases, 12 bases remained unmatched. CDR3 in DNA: TGTGCCATCGGGTTGGGTCTAGCGGGCGCCACAGATACGCAGTATTTT. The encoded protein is CAIGLGLAGATDTQYF.

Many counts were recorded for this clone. The CDR3 sequence: CASSLAPSVRDGYTF. The CDR3 DNA follows: TGTGCCAGCAGCTTAGCCCCGAGTGTCCGGGATGGCTACACCTTC. The chain uses TRBV7-2 and TRBJ1-2; no firm D call. Trimming stripped 0 bases from V and 6 bases from J, with 14 bases between. CDR3 length: 15 residues. The germline V gene has CDR1 SGHTA and CDR2 FQGNSA.

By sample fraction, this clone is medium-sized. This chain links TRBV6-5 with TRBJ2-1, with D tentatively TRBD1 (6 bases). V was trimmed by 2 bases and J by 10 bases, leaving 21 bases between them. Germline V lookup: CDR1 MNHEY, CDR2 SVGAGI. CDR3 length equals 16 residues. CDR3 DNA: TGTGCCAGCAGTTACCAGGGGAGCAGGCCTTCCATGGAGCAGTTCTTC. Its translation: CASSYQGSRPSMEQFF.

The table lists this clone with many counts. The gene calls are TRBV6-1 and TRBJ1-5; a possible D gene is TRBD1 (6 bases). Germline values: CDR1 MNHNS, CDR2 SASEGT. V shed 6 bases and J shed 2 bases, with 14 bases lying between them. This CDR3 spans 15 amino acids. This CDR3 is CASSYDGGRNQPQHF. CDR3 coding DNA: TGTGCCAGCAGCTACGACGGGGGGCGCAATCAGCCCCAGCATTTT.

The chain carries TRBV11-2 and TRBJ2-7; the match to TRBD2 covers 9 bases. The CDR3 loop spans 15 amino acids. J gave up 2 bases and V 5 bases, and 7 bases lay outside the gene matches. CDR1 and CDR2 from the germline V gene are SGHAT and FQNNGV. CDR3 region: CASSPGTSWAYEQYF. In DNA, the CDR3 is TGTGCCAGCAGCCCCGGGACTAGCTGGGCCTACGAGCAGTACTTC.

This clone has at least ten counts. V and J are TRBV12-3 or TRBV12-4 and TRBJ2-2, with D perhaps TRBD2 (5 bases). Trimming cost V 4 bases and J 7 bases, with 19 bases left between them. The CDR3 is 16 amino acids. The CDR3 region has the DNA TGTGCCAGCAGTTCCCTCTATGGGGAGAATGTCGGGGAGCTGTTTTTT. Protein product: CASSSLYGENVGELFF.

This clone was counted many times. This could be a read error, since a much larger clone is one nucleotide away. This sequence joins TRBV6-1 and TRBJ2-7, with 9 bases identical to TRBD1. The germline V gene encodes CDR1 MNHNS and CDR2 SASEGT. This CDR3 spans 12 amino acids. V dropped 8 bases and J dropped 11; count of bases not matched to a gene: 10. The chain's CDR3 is CASGAEDRGKYF. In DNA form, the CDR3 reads TGTGCCAGCGGTGCCGAAGACAGGGGGAAGTACTTC.

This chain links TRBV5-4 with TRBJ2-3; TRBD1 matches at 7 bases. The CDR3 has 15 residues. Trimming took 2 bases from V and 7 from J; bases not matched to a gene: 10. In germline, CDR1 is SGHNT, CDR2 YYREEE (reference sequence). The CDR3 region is CASSLRQGVPYTQYF. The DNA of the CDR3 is TGTGCCAGCAGCTTAAGACAGGGTGTCCCATATACGCAGTATTTT.

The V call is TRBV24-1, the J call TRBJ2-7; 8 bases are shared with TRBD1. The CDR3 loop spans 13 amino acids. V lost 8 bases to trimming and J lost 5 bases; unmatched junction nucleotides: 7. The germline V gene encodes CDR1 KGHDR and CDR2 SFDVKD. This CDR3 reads CATTQGANNEQYF. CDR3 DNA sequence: TGTGCCACCACCCAGGGGGCCAACAACGAGCAGTACTTC.

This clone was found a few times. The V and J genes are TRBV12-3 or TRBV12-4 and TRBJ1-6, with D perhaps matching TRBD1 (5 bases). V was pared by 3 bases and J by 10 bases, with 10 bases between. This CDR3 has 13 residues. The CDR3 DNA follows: TGTGCCAGCAGTTTTGAGGGGAACTCACCCCTCCACTTT. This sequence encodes CASSFEGNSPLHF.

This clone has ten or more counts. CDR3 nucleotides: TGTGCCACCAGTGACTTAACCACAGGGGCGGGCAATGAGCAGTTCTTC. The encoded protein is CATSDLTTGAGNEQFF. The chain carries TRBV24-1 and TRBJ2-1, with 7 bases matching TRBD1. V trimming: 4 bases; J trimming: 6 bases; junction bases outside the gene matches: 11. The CDR3 runs to 16 residues. Germline loops: CDR1 KGHDR, CDR2 SFDVKD.

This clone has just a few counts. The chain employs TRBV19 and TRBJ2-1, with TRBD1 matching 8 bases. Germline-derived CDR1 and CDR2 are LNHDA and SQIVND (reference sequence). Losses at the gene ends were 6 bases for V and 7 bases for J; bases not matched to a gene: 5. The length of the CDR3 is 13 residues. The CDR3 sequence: CASRDNRGNEQFF. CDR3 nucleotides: TGTGCCAGTAGAGACAACAGGGGGAATGAGCAGTTCTTC.

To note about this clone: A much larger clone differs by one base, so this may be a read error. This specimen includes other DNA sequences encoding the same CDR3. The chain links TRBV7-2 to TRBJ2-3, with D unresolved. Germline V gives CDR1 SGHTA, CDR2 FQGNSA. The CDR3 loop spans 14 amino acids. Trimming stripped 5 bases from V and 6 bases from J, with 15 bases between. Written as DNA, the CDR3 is TGTGCCAGCAGCATCAGGAAGATAACGGATACGCAGTATTTT. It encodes CASSIRKITDTQYF.

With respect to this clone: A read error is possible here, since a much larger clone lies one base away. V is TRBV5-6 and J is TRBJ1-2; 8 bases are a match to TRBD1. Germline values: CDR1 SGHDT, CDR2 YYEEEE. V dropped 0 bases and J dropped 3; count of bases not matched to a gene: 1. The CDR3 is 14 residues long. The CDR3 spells CASSLGQGYYGYTF. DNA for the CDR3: TGTGCCAGCAGCTTGGGACAGGGGTACTATGGCTACACCTTC.